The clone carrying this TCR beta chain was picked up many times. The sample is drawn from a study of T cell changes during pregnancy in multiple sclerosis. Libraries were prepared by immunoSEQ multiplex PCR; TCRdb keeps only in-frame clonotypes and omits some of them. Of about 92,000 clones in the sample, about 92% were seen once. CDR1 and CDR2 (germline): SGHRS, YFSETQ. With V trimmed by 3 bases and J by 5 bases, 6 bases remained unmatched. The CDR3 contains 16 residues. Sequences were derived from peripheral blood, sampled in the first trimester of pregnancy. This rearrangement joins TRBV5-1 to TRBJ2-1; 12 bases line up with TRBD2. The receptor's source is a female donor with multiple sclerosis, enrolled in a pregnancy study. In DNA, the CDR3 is TGCGCCAGCAGCTCCGGACTAGCGGGGCGGGACAATGAGCAGTTCTTC. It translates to CASSSGLAGRDNEQFF.